This TCR beta chain appears in the sequencing data of a study of blood T cells in healthy people across ages. With V trimmed by 5 bases and J by 4 bases, 13 bases remained unmatched. CDR3 size: 16 residues. The V gene's germline CDR1 is MNHEY and CDR2 SVGEGT. This clonotype appeared a few times. Donor samples were obtained from healthy Caucasian individuals from Russia, aged about 6 to 100. Using a J-beta primer mix together with a sample-barcoded 5' primer, a second PCR was run for roughly 7 to 12 cycles. One entry per CDR3 protein, called by TCRdb with MiXCR from the 5' RACE reads. The repertoire holds 850,000 to 1,100,000 distinct CDR3 sequences, roughly two fifths seen once, with around 13% in the top ten.

The sequence came from a man younger than 30 in good health. The rearrangement joins TRBV6-2 or TRBV6-3 to TRBJ2-7, with 8 positions matching TRBD1. The source material was blood. Here the CDR3 DNA reads TGTGCCAGCAGTCACCCTACAGGGGGTATTGGATACGAGCAGTACTTC. This codes for CASSHPTGGIGYEQYF.